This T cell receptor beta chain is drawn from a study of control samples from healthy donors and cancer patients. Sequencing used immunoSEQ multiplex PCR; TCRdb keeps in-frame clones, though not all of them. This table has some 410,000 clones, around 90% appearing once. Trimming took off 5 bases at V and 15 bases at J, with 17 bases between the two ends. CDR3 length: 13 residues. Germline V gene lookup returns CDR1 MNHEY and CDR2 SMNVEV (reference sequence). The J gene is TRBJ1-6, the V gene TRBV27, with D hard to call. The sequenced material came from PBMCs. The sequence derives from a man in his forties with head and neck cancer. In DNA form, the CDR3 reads TGTGCCAGCAGTCGACCCGGTGGAGCTCTCCTCCACTTT. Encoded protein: CASSRPGGALLHF.